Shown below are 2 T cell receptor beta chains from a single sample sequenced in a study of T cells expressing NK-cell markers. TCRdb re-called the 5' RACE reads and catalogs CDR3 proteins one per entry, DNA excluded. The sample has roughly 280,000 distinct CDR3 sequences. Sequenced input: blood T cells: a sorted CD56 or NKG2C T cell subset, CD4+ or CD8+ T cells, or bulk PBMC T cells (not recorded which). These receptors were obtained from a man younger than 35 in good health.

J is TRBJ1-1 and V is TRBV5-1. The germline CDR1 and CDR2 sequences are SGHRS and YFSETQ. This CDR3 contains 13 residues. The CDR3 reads CASSFQANTEAFF.

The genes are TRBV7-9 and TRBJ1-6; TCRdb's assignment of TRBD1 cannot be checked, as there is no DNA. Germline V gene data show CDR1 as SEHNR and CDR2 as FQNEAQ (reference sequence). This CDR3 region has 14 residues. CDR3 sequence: CASSSDRINSPLHF.